This T cell receptor beta chain was identified during a study of blood T cell repertoires in COVID-19 (dated by TCRdb to 2018 to 2021). Study-level background: The collaborator samples originated in the United States, Italy and Spain and spanned the acute and convalescent phases of COVID-19. The material from the prospective study consisted of cDNA or gDNA derived from T cells, B-cell-depleted T cells, or PBMCs. The repertoires were made available in a free public database intended to serve as a resource for research on the immune response to SARS-CoV-2. HLA class I and class II types, where available, came from metadata supplied by the sample provider rather than from assay-based typing. Samples were obtained from the ongoing ImmuneRACE study (first 160 participants) and from 950 to 1,500 subjects provided by 6 global collaborators. The dataset comprised deeply sampled blood TCRbeta repertoires from subjects exposed to, actively infected with, or recovered from COVID-19. The sample metadata nearly always contained a de-identified subject ID, COVID-19 status, age in years and sex.

Of note for this clone: Its antigen target is currently unknown. Base qualities were left out, and no much larger clone turns up one base away.

TCRbeta CDR3 regions were amplified from genomic DNA using the immunoSEQ Assay, a bias-controlled multiplex PCR. The original methods were these. The number of nucleated cells in each sample was estimated by amplification of reference gene primers within the assay. To quantify the absolute abundance of each unique TCRbeta CDR3 rearrangement, sequence reads were collapsed and filtered. For each sample, productive Simpson clonality was calculated as the square root of Simpson's diversity index over productive rearrangements. TCRdb mirrors the immuneACCESS table, restricted to in-frame sequences. Some clones are absent from its copies; in checked studies, under half trace to an unresolved V gene, and the reason for the others is unknown. That table gives V, J and clone size, and the DNA gave D and trimming. The sample table lists around 300,000 clones, 89% of them with a count of one. The ten top clones hold 1.5% to 2% of the sample.

Ends trimmed: V by 4 bases, J by 9 bases; bases unmatched to a gene: 7. Spanning cysteine to phenylalanine, the CDR3 consists of 16 amino acids. Only the CDR3 DNA stays, 48 bases, in frame from base 1. CDR1 SGHAT and CDR2 FQNNGV are derived from the germline V gene. Participants in the prospective study were enrolled through a virtual design, were aged roughly 18 to 100 years, and lived in some 24 United States geographic areas. To assign participants to cohorts, the prospective study relied on clinical history that participants themselves reported in a screening survey and a study questionnaire. For ImmuneRACE Cohort 3, a participant was defined as recovered based on two consecutive negative NP/OP PCR tests, clearance by a healthcare professional, or resolution of symptoms. Mobile phlebotomists in the prospective study collected whole blood, serum and a nasopharyngeal or oropharyngeal swab from every participant. Prospective study participants could optionally give additional blood draws and questionnaires over a roughly 2-month period. Before DNA extraction, blood samples from the prospective study were shipped at room temperature or frozen.

Findings and caveats that apply to the study as a whole: How much clinical and demographic metadata was included differed by source and by participant, and the metadata was provided uncurated.

Sequences were obtained from PBMCs or T cells enriched from blood (not recorded which). The TCR sequence derives from a woman in her 40s who had recovered from COVID-19. The chain was built from TRBV11-2 and TRBJ2-1; 15 central nucleotides agree with TRBD2. The CDR3: CASSSGLAGGRGEQFF. The DNA reads TGTGCCAGCAGCTCGGGACTAGCGGGAGGTAGGGGTGAGCAGTTCTTC.